This T cell receptor (beta chain) was recorded in a study of cytomegalovirus exposure and HLA in healthy donors (dated by TCRdb to 2016 to 2017). With regard to the full study: A later analysis indicated that the 95 to 150 validation repertoires were generated on the platform also employed for the 670 or so repertoires of the first cohort. The study aimed to test whether signatures of past pathogen exposure could be identified by cataloging public T cell receptors. In addition to the first cohort of hundreds of subjects, a separate validation cohort of approximately 110 different subjects was used. To predict cytomegalovirus infection status, the study combined high-throughput TCR immunosequencing, statistical association of individual TCRs with disease status, and machine learning.

The library came from the immunoSEQ multiplex PCR assay. The original pipeline was this. A statistical classification framework was developed to diagnose cytomegalovirus status using the catalog of TCR beta chain sequences. TCRdb carries this immuneACCESS record with in-frame sequences only. Its versions omit some clonotypes, under half of them owing to an unresolved V gene in the studies checked, with the rest unexplained. That table is the source of V, J and clone size, and D and trimming were worked out from the DNA. The sample table lists roughly 180,000 clones, 86% of them with a count of one. Jointly, the top ten make up around 7.2% of the sample. Points the paper makes about the study in general: In both the original and validation cohorts, the classifier was reported to diagnose cytomegalovirus status with high specificity and sensitivity. The authors suggested that the approach could potentially be extended to other disease states and immunological phenotypes. A later analysis had no HLA typing for the validation cohort, so co-occurrence there was scored across all 120 or so repertoires. The study gave a list of 150 to 200 TCR beta chains associated with cytomegalovirus. In vitro tests confirmed that three of the cytomegalovirus-associated TCR beta chains recognize cytomegalovirus antigens. Of the cluster scores, roughly 95% were above 0 in a later analysis, which found that TCRs clustered in the first cohort also tended to co-occur in the approximately 130 validation repertoires. Most TCR sequences were seen in very few donors, while some public TCRs were found in many individuals.

A note on this clone: It lacks a known antigen. Per-nucleotide qualities are absent, and no much larger clonotype sits a single base away.

The donors belonged to the validation cohort of 120 subjects, which was separate from the approximately 700-subject first cohort. V loses 4 bases, J loses 2 bases, and the germline ends lie 21 bases apart. There are 17 amino acids in the CDR3, from cysteine to phenylalanine inclusive. Only CDR3 DNA is held: 51 bases, read in frame from base 1. The germline V gene sets CDR1 to MDHEN and CDR2 to SYDVKM. The sample taken for sequencing was PBMCs. The chain is assembled from TRBV28 and TRBJ2-7, and TRBD2 may be the D gene, going by 5 matching bases. The source is a man aged 30 to 39 in good health and CMV-seropositive. The nucleotide sequence is TGTGCCAGCAGTTCCTCCGTCAGACTAACCATTGCCTACGAGCAGTACTTC. The encoded protein is CASSSSVRLTIAYEQYF. Joined to the reference TRBV28 and TRBJ2-7 proteins, this CDR3 gives the full variable domain: DVKVTQSSRYLVKRTGEKVFLECVQDMDHENMFWYRQDPGLGLRLIYFSYDVKMKEKGDIPEGYSVSREKKERFSLILESASTNQTSMYLCASSSSVRLTIAYEQYFGPGTRLTVT.